This TCR beta chain was identified during a study of response to subunit inactivated influenza vaccine. Regarding the study as a whole: Seasonal influenza vaccination, on each occasion, was suggested by the authors to recruit few new T cells.

TCRdb ran MiXCR on the RT-PCR reads and lists one entry per CDR3 protein. The repertoire consists of more than 550,000 distinct CDR3 sequences, with about 11% occurring once and the leading ten covering 10% to 13%. A note on this clonotype: Its antigen remains unknown.

The germline CDR1 and CDR2 sequences are MNHEY and SVGAGI. Trimming took 5 bases from V and 3 from J, leaving 13 bases between them. CDR3 length equals 15 residues. Material: PBMCs from blood, obtained on the day of vaccination. The chain links TRBV6-5 to TRBJ1-4; D gene ambiguous. The clonotype comes from a man in his fifties who received an inactivated influenza vaccine. CDR3 DNA: TGTGCCAGCAGTCACTTTGGGCCCTCTAATGAAAAACTGTTTTTT. Amino acids: CASSHFGPSNEKLFF.